The rows below give T cell receptor beta chains drawn from one sample of a study of CD8 T cells in Susac syndrome. TCRdb re-derived calls from the immunoSEQ multiplex PCR reads in MiXCR, one entry per CDR3 protein. The sample lists nearly 110,000 distinct CDR3 sequences, approximately 93% occurring once. Sequencing used CD8+ T cells from PBMCs. These TCRs come from a human donor with Susac syndrome. Each CDR3 is given with its conserved first and last residue. The order of the fields is D gene, V gene, clone size, J gene, CDR3 DNA, CDR3 protein. D genes are given only for firm matches. Size values are once, few and many counts, or a class for expanded clones, and some rows have none.

d_call: .; v_call: TRBV10-2; clone_size: .; j_call: TRBJ1-1; cdr3_nt: TGCGCCAGCGGCGCCCTTGAGGGCGCTGAAGCTTTCTTT; cdr3_aa: CASGALEGAEAFF
d_call: TRBD1; v_call: TRBV5-1; clone_size: .; j_call: TRBJ2-5; cdr3_nt: TGCGCCAGCAGCCCTCCGACAGGGGGCCGTCCCCTGTCAGGGACCCAGTACTTC; cdr3_aa: CASSPPTGGRPLSGTQYF
d_call: .; v_call: TRBV29-1; clone_size: once; j_call: TRBJ2-1; cdr3_nt: TGCAGCGCGGACACAGGGTCCTACAATGAGCAGTTCTTC; cdr3_aa: CSADTGSYNEQFF
d_call: TRBD2; v_call: TRBV6-6; clone_size: .; j_call: TRBJ2-1; cdr3_nt: TGTGCCACGACTAGCGGGGGATACAATGAGCAGTTCTTC; cdr3_aa: CATTSGGYNEQFF
d_call: TRBD1; v_call: TRBV19; clone_size: .; j_call: TRBJ1-1; cdr3_nt: TGTGCCAGTAGTATGGACAGGGTTGGAACTGAAGCTTTCTTT; cdr3_aa: CASSMDRVGTEAFF
d_call: .; v_call: TRBV5-1; clone_size: .; j_call: TRBJ2-7; cdr3_nt: TGCGCCAGCAGCTTGGGGGCAGGGACGGAGCAGTACTTC; cdr3_aa: CASSLGAGTEQYF
d_call: .; v_call: TRBV5-6; clone_size: .; j_call: TRBJ2-5; cdr3_nt: TGTGCCAGCAGCCGTTATGGAGAGACCCAGTACTTC; cdr3_aa: CASSRYGETQYF
d_call: TRBD2; v_call: TRBV3-1; clone_size: .; j_call: TRBJ2-7; cdr3_nt: TGTGCCAGCAGCCCGGGACTAGCGGGGTTCGAGCAGTACTTC; cdr3_aa: CASSPGLAGFEQYF
d_call: .; v_call: TRBV14; clone_size: .; j_call: TRBJ2-6; cdr3_nt: TGTGCCAGCAGCCAAGTTGCGGGCGCTGGGGCCAACGTCCTGACTTTC; cdr3_aa: CASSQVAGAGANVLTF
d_call: .; v_call: TRBV12-3/TRBV12-4; clone_size: .; j_call: TRBJ2-7; cdr3_nt: TGTGCCAGCACCCGACACCTTGACTCCTACGAGCAGTACTTC; cdr3_aa: CASTRHLDSYEQYF
d_call: .; v_call: TRBV5-1; clone_size: .; j_call: TRBJ2-1; cdr3_nt: TGCGCCAGCAGCTTGTGGCCTGATAATGAGCAGTTCTTC; cdr3_aa: CASSLWPDNEQFF
d_call: .; v_call: TRBV5-6; clone_size: .; j_call: TRBJ2-1; cdr3_nt: TGTGCCAGCAGCTCGACAATCAGGGAGCCCTTATACAATGAGCAGTTCTTC; cdr3_aa: CASSSTIREPLYNEQFF
d_call: .; v_call: TRBV7-9; clone_size: .; j_call: TRBJ2-7; cdr3_nt: TGTGCCAGCAGCTTACAGGCGAGCTCCTACGAGCAGTACTTC; cdr3_aa: CASSLQASSYEQYF
d_call: .; v_call: TRBV4-1; clone_size: .; j_call: TRBJ2-5; cdr3_nt: TGCGCCAGCAGCCAAGTGGGGGATCAAGAGACCCAGTACTTC; cdr3_aa: CASSQVGDQETQYF
d_call: .; v_call: TRBV12-3/TRBV12-4; clone_size: .; j_call: TRBJ2-1; cdr3_nt: TGTGCCAGCAGTTCCTCCTCTGGTGCGGGGCCGTCCTACAATGAGCAGTTCTTC; cdr3_aa: CASSSSSGAGPSYNEQFF
d_call: .; v_call: TRBV6-2/TRBV6-3; clone_size: once; j_call: TRBJ2-5; cdr3_nt: TGTGCCAGCAGTTTCGGGGATCAAGAGACCCAGTACTTC; cdr3_aa: CASSFGDQETQYF
d_call: .; v_call: TRBV7-9; clone_size: .; j_call: TRBJ2-1; cdr3_nt: TGTGCCAGCAGCCGAGCCTCTAGCAGGGTAGATGAGCAGTTCTTC; cdr3_aa: CASSRASSRVDEQFF
d_call: .; v_call: TRBV27; clone_size: .; j_call: TRBJ2-3; cdr3_nt: TGTGCCAGCAGCCCAGGAGTTAGCGGTAGCACAGATACGCAGTATTTT; cdr3_aa: CASSPGVSGSTDTQYF
d_call: .; v_call: TRBV7-8; clone_size: few; j_call: TRBJ2-7; cdr3_nt: TGTGCCAGCAGCCCGGACGGCTACGAGCAGTACTTC; cdr3_aa: CASSPDGYEQYF
d_call: .; v_call: TRBV29-1; clone_size: .; j_call: TRBJ2-1; cdr3_nt: TGCAGCGTGGCGGCGCCTGGCCCTGAAAATGAGCAGTTCTTC; cdr3_aa: CSVAAPGPENEQFF
d_call: TRBD1; v_call: TRBV4-2; clone_size: .; j_call: TRBJ1-5; cdr3_nt: TGTGCCAGCAGCCAAGACAGGGGGCTGGGACAGCCCCAGCATTTT; cdr3_aa: CASSQDRGLGQPQHF
d_call: TRBD2; v_call: TRBV20-1; clone_size: .; j_call: TRBJ2-5; cdr3_nt: TGCAGTGCTAGTCCAGCGGGGGGGCAAGAGACCCAGTACTTC; cdr3_aa: CSASPAGGQETQYF
d_call: TRBD2; v_call: TRBV4-1; clone_size: .; j_call: TRBJ2-3; cdr3_nt: TGCGCCAGCAGCCAACATAGCGGGGGGGACACAGATACGCAGTATTTT; cdr3_aa: CASSQHSGGDTDTQYF
d_call: .; v_call: TRBV5-1; clone_size: .; j_call: TRBJ1-2; cdr3_nt: TGCGCCAGCAGTTCAGACGATGGCTACACCTTC; cdr3_aa: CASSSDDGYTF
d_call: TRBD2; v_call: TRBV9; clone_size: .; j_call: TRBJ2-5; cdr3_nt: TGTGCCAGCAGCGTAGAAGCGGGGGGCAGGGAGACCCAGTACTTC; cdr3_aa: CASSVEAGGRETQYF
d_call: .; v_call: TRBV12-3/TRBV12-4; clone_size: .; j_call: TRBJ1-5; cdr3_nt: TGTGCCAGCAGTCCCTATAATCAGCCCCAGCATTTT; cdr3_aa: CASSPYNQPQHF
d_call: TRBD2; v_call: TRBV5-4; clone_size: .; j_call: TRBJ2-5; cdr3_nt: TGTGCCAGCAGGCCTAGCGGGGGGGCCGCGAAGACCCAGTACTTC; cdr3_aa: CASRPSGGAAKTQYF
d_call: .; v_call: TRBV5-1; clone_size: .; j_call: TRBJ2-7; cdr3_nt: TGCGCCAGCAGCTTAGCAGGGGAAGGCTACGAGCAGTACTTC; cdr3_aa: CASSLAGEGYEQYF
d_call: TRBD2; v_call: TRBV9; clone_size: once; j_call: TRBJ2-3; cdr3_nt: TGTGCCAGCAGCGTGATAGCGGGGGCAACAGATACGCAGTATTTT; cdr3_aa: CASSVIAGATDTQYF
d_call: .; v_call: TRBV19; clone_size: .; j_call: TRBJ2-7; cdr3_nt: TGTGCCAGTAGTACCTCCGCGGGTTACGAGCAGTACTTC; cdr3_aa: CASSTSAGYEQYF
d_call: TRBD2; v_call: TRBV6-5; clone_size: .; j_call: TRBJ2-1; cdr3_nt: TGTGCCAGCAGCATACGGGAGGGCCCTGAGCAGTTCTTC; cdr3_aa: CASSIREGPEQFF
d_call: TRBD1; v_call: TRBV14; clone_size: .; j_call: TRBJ2-7; cdr3_nt: TGTGCCAGCAGCCAGGGGACAGGGACCGGCTACGAGCAGTACTTC; cdr3_aa: CASSQGTGTGYEQYF
d_call: .; v_call: TRBV20-1; clone_size: .; j_call: TRBJ1-5; cdr3_nt: TGCAGTGCTAGGAGTGGGAATCAGCCCCAGCATTTT; cdr3_aa: CSARSGNQPQHF
d_call: .; v_call: TRBV12-3/TRBV12-4; clone_size: .; j_call: TRBJ1-5; cdr3_nt: TGTGCCAGCAGTTCCGAGGGAAGTCAGCCCCAGCATTTT; cdr3_aa: CASSSEGSQPQHF
d_call: .; v_call: TRBV5-6; clone_size: .; j_call: TRBJ2-1; cdr3_nt: TGTGCCAGCAGCTTGGGTGTGTCCTACAATGAGCAGTTCTTC; cdr3_aa: CASSLGVSYNEQFF
d_call: .; v_call: TRBV7-8; clone_size: few; j_call: TRBJ1-1; cdr3_nt: TGTGCCAGCAGCCCCCGCGGGGTGAACACTGAAGCTTTCTTT; cdr3_aa: CASSPRGVNTEAFF
d_call: .; v_call: TRBV7-9; clone_size: .; j_call: TRBJ2-7; cdr3_nt: TGTGCCAGCAGCCCCGATGGAGAGCAGTACTTC; cdr3_aa: CASSPDGEQYF
d_call: TRBD1; v_call: TRBV15; clone_size: once; j_call: TRBJ2-7; cdr3_nt: TGTGCCACCAGCACTCCTCCGGGACAGGGGGCGCGAGAGCAGTACTTC; cdr3_aa: CATSTPPGQGAREQYF
d_call: .; v_call: TRBV12-3/TRBV12-4; clone_size: .; j_call: TRBJ2-6; cdr3_nt: TGTGCCAGCAGCTCTCCGGGAGTTGGGGCCAACGTCCTGACTTTC; cdr3_aa: CASSSPGVGANVLTF
d_call: .; v_call: TRBV27; clone_size: .; j_call: TRBJ1-5; cdr3_nt: TGTGCCAGCTCTTTACTCCCGGTCCAGGGCCAGCCCCAGCATTTT; cdr3_aa: CASSLLPVQGQPQHF